This T cell receptor beta chain was recovered during a study of T cells in tumors and immune-related adverse events (dated by TCRdb to the early 2020s). Regarding this clone: What this receptor recognizes is not known. No base quality information exists; no much larger clone differs at one position.

The treatment or condition label, as the study defines it: nivolumab (PD-1 blockade) given before sampling. The DNeasy Blood and Tissue Kit was used to extract DNA from formalin-fixed paraffin-embedded specimens. The TCR beta locus was amplified and sequenced with the immunoSEQ assay, yielding bulk TCR Vbeta CDR3 data. The paper's processing steps were these. Non-productive CDR3s, sequences shorter than 7 amino acids, and those not starting with C or ending with F/W were excluded. Analysis was restricted to specimens with at least 1000 reads, and each clonotype was defined at the amino acid level. Clonality was computed as 1 minus Pielou's evenness. Library sizes were equalized by abundance-weighted random subsampling with replacement, repeated 100 times to report 95% confidence intervals. The Morisita overlap index was used to quantify repertoire overlap, and for each specimen the top 40 clones were checked for overlap with the irAE. Not all clones reach the TCRdb copy of this immuneACCESS table, which keeps in-frame sequences only. Checked studies attribute under half of the gap to unresolved V genes and leave the rest unexplained. D and trimming were read from the DNA, whereas the V and J calls and clone size are those reported in that table. For this sample there are 450 to 600 clones; approximately 90% appear just once. The top ten clonotypes cover roughly 10% of the sample.

The CDR1 and CDR2 encoded by the germline V gene (reference sequence) are MNHNY and SVGAGI. Between the V and J ends, shortened by 5 bases and 7 bases respectively, the junction contains 11 bases. Spanning cysteine to phenylalanine, the CDR3 consists of 12 amino acids. Only CDR3 DNA remains: 36 bases, in frame from the first base. The receptor was isolated from a female donor with metastatic renal cell carcinoma. The chain uses TRBV6-6 and TRBJ1-1; the D gene is perhaps TRBD1, from 6 matching bases. Sequences were derived from tumor tissue, sampled from a patient treated with anti-PD-1 therapy. The nucleotide sequence reads as follows: TGTGCCAGCAGTAACAGACAGGTTGAAGCTTTCTTT. Its amino acids are CASSNRQVEAFF.